This entry lists 21 T cell receptor beta chains sequenced from one sample in a study of blood T cell repertoires in COVID-19. Data came from immunoSEQ multiplex PCR; TCRdb stores just in-frame clones and leaves some out. The sample carries 300,000 or so clones, 70% to 90% recorded once. The sequenced sample was peripheral blood. The receptors were gathered from a woman aged 45-65 years with active or convalescent COVID-19.

The J gene is TRBJ2-7, the V gene TRBV4-1, with D possibly matching TRBD2 (5 bases). Germline V gene data show CDR1 as MGHRA and CDR2 as YSYEKL. V lost 3 bases and J lost 3, with 15 bases in between. This CDR3 is 15 amino acids long. CDR3 nucleotides: TGCGCCAGCAGCCAGGAGAGGGAACCTATCTACGAGCAGTACTTC. This gives the protein CASSQEREPIYEQYF.

This clone came up a few times. The chain uses TRBV27 and TRBJ2-6, with TRBD1 matching 8 bases. This CDR3 contains 16 residues. Germline CDR1 and CDR2: MNHEY and SMNVEV (reference sequence). V gave up 5 bases and J gave up 4 bases; unmatched junction bases: 7. CDR3 in DNA: TGTGCCAGCAGTCACCTGACAGGGGCAGGGGCCAACGTCCTGACTTTC. Residues: CASSHLTGAGANVLTF.

The J gene is TRBJ2-5, the V gene TRBV4-1, with D possibly TRBD2 on 6 matching bases. CDR3 length: 13 residues. Trimming cost V 3 bases and J 3 bases, with 8 bases left between them. Germline CDR1 MGHRA, CDR2 YSYEKL. CDR3 region: CASSHPGEETQYF. The DNA of the CDR3 is TGCGCCAGCAGCCATCCGGGAGAAGAGACCCAGTACTTC.

The rearrangement links TRBV14 to TRBJ1-2; 10 positions agree with TRBD1. J was trimmed by 2 bases and V by 5 bases; bases with no gene match: 2. CDR1 and CDR2 (germline): SGHDN, FVKESK. The CDR3 has 14 residues. The CDR3 region has the DNA TGTGCCAGCAGCATGGGACAGGGGAACTATGGCTACACCTTC. This sequence encodes CASSMGQGNYGYTF.

CDR3 nucleotides: TGTGCCAGTAGTACCGGGACTAGCGGGGCCCCTCAGTACTTC. Its protein is CASSTGTSGAPQYF. The V and J genes are TRBV19 and TRBJ2-7; 13 bases match TRBD2. Germline V gene data show CDR1 as LNHDA and CDR2 as SQIVND (reference sequence). V dropped 4 bases and J dropped 10; count of bases not matched to a gene: 7. CDR3 length: 14 amino acids.

V usage is TRBV6-5 and J usage is TRBJ2-7, with TRBD1 matching over 10 bases. Germline CDR1 reads MNHEY; CDR2 reads SVGAGI. The CDR3 contains 15 residues. Trimming cost V 5 bases and J 2 bases; bases outside gene matches: 6. Here the CDR3 reads CASSPRGQGTYEQYF. The DNA for the CDR3 is TGTGCCAGCAGTCCCCGGGGACAGGGGACCTACGAGCAGTACTTC.

The chain carries TRBV9 and TRBJ2-1; 7 bases are a match to TRBD2. The CDR3 spans 15 residues. Germline loops: CDR1 SGDLS, CDR2 YYNGEE. The ends lost 3 bases at V and 7 bases at J; junction bases unmatched: 10. The CDR3 loop reads CASSATISAGNEQFF. The DNA of the CDR3 is TGTGCCAGCAGCGCCACCATCTCAGCGGGAAATGAGCAGTTCTTC. Supplemented by reference TRBV9 and TRBJ2-1, the full variable domain reads DSGVTQTPKHLITATGQRVTLRCSPRSGDLSVYWYQQSLDQGLQFLIQYYNGEERAKGNILERFSAQQFPDLHSELNLSSLELGDSALYFCASSATISAGNEQFFGPGTRLTVL.

The J gene is TRBJ1-4, the V gene TRBV28, with a weak D call TRBD1 (6 bases). V dropped 6 bases and J dropped 0 bases, with 8 bases sitting between them. This CDR3 contains 14 residues. Germline assignment: CDR1 MDHEN and CDR2 SYDVKM. CDR3 protein: CASRDSTTNEKLFF. CDR3 DNA: TGTGCCAGCAGGGACAGCACAACTAATGAAAAACTGTTTTTT.

The V gene is TRBV9, the J gene TRBJ2-3, with TRBD2 matching over 7 bases. CDR3 size: 15 residues. From germline, CDR1 is SGDLS and CDR2 YYNGEE. With 4 bases clipped from V and 1 base from J, the junction kept 6 bases outside the gene matches. The CDR3 DNA reads as TGTGCCAGCAGCTATAGCGGGCGGGGCACAGATACGCAGTATTTT. This gives the protein CASSYSGRGTDTQYF.

This rearrangement joins TRBV5-6 to TRBJ2-3, with TRBD2 as a possible D gene (5 bases). This CDR3 has 15 residues. Trimming took 2 bases from V and 0 from J, leaving 10 bases between them. Germline V lookup: CDR1 SGHDT, CDR2 YYEEEE. CDR3 nucleotide sequence: TGTGCCAGCAGCTTTAGGCGGACTAGCACAGATACGCAGTATTTT. It is translated as CASSFRRTSTDTQYF.

The rearrangement joins TRBV7-2 to TRBJ1-2, with a weak D call TRBD1 (5 bases). V dropped 0 bases and J dropped 4 bases, with 15 bases sitting between them. This CDR3 is built from 16 residues. In germline, CDR1 is SGHTA, CDR2 FQGNSA. DNA for the CDR3: TGTGCCAGCAGCTTAGCGCTAGGACAACCAACCTATGGCTACACCTTC. Its translation: CASSLALGQPTYGYTF.

J is TRBJ2-1 and V is TRBV19; perhaps TRBD1 as D (5 bases). V lost 4 bases and J 4 bases, leaving 5 bases between the germline ends. The germline V gene has CDR1 LNHDA and CDR2 SQIVND (reference sequence). The CDR3 spans 12 residues. The CDR3 is CASSNRYNEQFF. The CDR3 nucleotides are TGTGCCAGTAGTAACAGGTACAATGAGCAGTTCTTC.

J is TRBJ1-4 and V is TRBV18; possible D gene TRBD1, 5 bases. The V gene lost 3 bases and the J gene lost 7 bases, with 15 bases spanning the gap. Germline assignment: CDR1 KGHSH and CDR2 LQKENI. The CDR3 consists of 15 residues. The CDR3 DNA reads as TGTGCCAGCTCACCTGCCAGCAGGGAGGGTGAAAAACTGTTTTTT. Translation gives CASSPASREGEKLFF.

This clone has a handful of counts. This rearrangement joins TRBV19 to TRBJ2-7; 9 nucleotides agree with TRBD1. From germline, CDR1 is LNHDA and CDR2 SQIVND (reference sequence). V lost 5 bases, J lost 4 bases, and 6 bases stayed unmatched. The CDR3 loop spans 14 amino acids. The CDR3 loop reads CASSRRTGVYEQYF. CDR3 in DNA: TGTGCCAGTAGTCGGAGGACAGGGGTATACGAGCAGTACTTC.

The V gene is TRBV5-4, the J gene TRBJ2-5, with 11 bases fitting TRBD2. The CDR3 covers 18 residues. Germline values: CDR1 SGHNT, CDR2 YYREEE (reference sequence). J lost 7 bases, V lost 3 bases, and 17 bases had no gene match. In DNA form, the CDR3 reads TGTGCCAGCAGCTCCTTCTTAGCGGGAGGGTCCAGTCTGGGGACCCAGTACTTC. Encoded protein: CASSSFLAGGSSLGTQYF.

The chain employs TRBV6-5 and TRBJ2-3, with D maybe TRBD2 (6 bases). Trimming took off 0 bases at V and 5 bases at J, with 9 bases between the two ends. This CDR3 region has 14 residues. Germline-derived CDR1 and CDR2 are MNHEY and SVGAGI. The CDR3 DNA is TGTGCCAGCAGTTACTCGCTGGGGGGAGATACGCAGTATTTT. Protein product: CASSYSLGGDTQYF.

V gene TRBV6-6 combines with J gene TRBJ1-2, with D tentatively TRBD1 (6 bases). The germline gives CDR1 MNHNY, CDR2 SVGAGI (reference sequence). V was cut by 4 bases and J by 1 base, with 13 bases left in between. The CDR3 is 15 residues long. CDR3 DNA sequence: TGTGCCAGCAGTTCCTGGACAGCTCTTAACTATGGCTACACCTTC. Translated: CASSSWTALNYGYTF.

The chain is built from TRBV5-4 and TRBJ1-4, with 8 bases identical to TRBD1. Germline CDR1 reads SGHNT; CDR2 reads YYREEE (reference sequence). This CDR3 region has 14 residues. J was trimmed by 5 bases and V by 0 bases; bases with no gene match: 0. The CDR3: CASSLDRGNEKLFF. The CDR3 nucleotides read TGTGCCAGCAGCTTGGACAGGGGGAATGAAAAACTGTTTTTT.

The chain carries TRBV11-2 and TRBJ2-5, with D unclear. The V end lost 2 bases, the J end lost 3 bases, and 13 bases lay between the germline ends. The CDR3 covers 15 residues. Germline V gene lookup returns CDR1 SGHAT and CDR2 FQNNGV. The CDR3: CASSLSSTVEETQYF. CDR3 nucleotide sequence: TGTGCCAGCAGCTTATCTTCGACTGTCGAAGAGACCCAGTACTTC.

The chain recombines TRBV28 with TRBJ1-1; tentative D call: TRBD1 (6 bases). Per germline, CDR1 MDHEN and CDR2 SYDVKM. This CDR3 comprises 14 residues. Between the trimmed V and J ends, which lost 7 bases and 4 bases, there was a span of 16 bases. This CDR3 is CASNPNRVGTEAFF. CDR3 DNA sequence: TGTGCCAGCAACCCCAACAGGGTGGGCACTGAAGCTTTCTTT.

The chain has TRBV18 and TRBJ2-7; 9 nucleotides agree with TRBD1. The germline CDR1 and CDR2 sequences are KGHSH and LQKENI. The V gene end was trimmed by 4 bases and the J gene end by 1 base; junction bases not matched to a gene: 5. This CDR3 has 15 residues. Here the CDR3 reads CASSRGQGASYEQYF. As DNA, the CDR3 is TGTGCCAGCTCACGGGGACAGGGCGCTTCCTACGAGCAGTACTTC.